This T cell receptor (beta chain) was obtained from a study of spatial heterogeneity in lung cancer. Study background: The study consistently detected more beta-chain than alpha-chain sequences.

Using its own MiXCR run on the 5' RACE reads, TCRdb lists one record per CDR3 protein. This repertoire shows 4,000 to 6,000 distinct CDR3 sequences, around 16% found once; its top ten account for more than 20%. As for time point: sample taken at primary tumor resection. Tumor, nontumor lung or frozen PBMC supplied whole RNA that was sequenced unsorted. The CDR3 loop spans 14 amino acids. V lost 6 bases and J lost 8, with 17 bases in between. Germline CDR1 SGHTA, CDR2 FQGNSA. This clonotype was counted between two and nine times. In a library made to pick up alpha chains, this beta chain is a stray read with a size that means little.

The sequence derives from a male donor with early-stage non-small cell lung cancer. The specimen comprised normal lung tissue next to the tumor, sampled at surgery. The rearrangement uses TRBV7-2 and TRBJ2-4; D call uncertain. CDR3 DNA sequence: TGTGCCAGCAGTTCTTACGTGGGCAGTTACATTCAGTACTTC. Its translation: CASSSYVGSYIQYF.